Listed below are T cell receptor beta chains from one sample, sequenced in a study of early T cells in non-severe SARS-CoV-2 infection. A single record per CDR3 protein comes from TCRdb applying MiXCR to the 5' RACE reads. The sample contains about 45,000 distinct CDR3 sequences, roughly 11% of which appear only once. The sequenced material came from whole blood. All receptors derive from an adult who was a healthcare worker with PCR-confirmed SARS-CoV-2 infection or an uninfected control (not recorded which). CDR3s include the opening cysteine and the closing phenylalanine or tryptophan. Each record gives: CDR3 DNA, CDR3 protein, J gene, V gene, clone size, D gene. The D gene is left open where the match is weak. Some rows have no size entry. The others give once, few or many, or a class for an expanded clone.

TGTGCCAGCAGTCGACAGACCTACGAGCAGTACTTC,CASSRQTYEQYF,TRBJ2-7,TRBV28,.,.
TGTGCCACCAGCAGTAGGAGGGGTAGGGTCGAGCAGTACTTC,CATSSRRGRVEQYF,TRBJ2-7,TRBV15,few,.
TGTGCCAGCAGCTCGCGGACTACAACCTACAATGAGCAGTTCTTC,CASSSRTTTYNEQFF,TRBJ2-1,TRBV7-8,.,.
TGTGCCAGCAGTCCGGGACTAGCTCGACGTGAGCAGTTCTTC,CASSPGLARREQFF,TRBJ2-1,TRBV6-6,many,TRBD2
TGTGCCAGCAGTTACTCTGCCCACCCATCGGTTGAAGATACGCAGTATTTT,CASSYSAHPSVEDTQYF,TRBJ2-3,TRBV6-2/TRBV6-3,many,.
TGCGCCAGCAGCCAAGGGCAGGGGACAAGCTCCTACAATGAGCAGTTCTTC,CASSQGQGTSSYNEQFF,TRBJ2-1,TRBV4-3,many,.
TGTGCCACCAGTGACACTAATGGAGTGGGACCCTACAATGAGCAGTTCTTC,CATSDTNGVGPYNEQFF,TRBJ2-1,TRBV24-1,.,.
TGTGCCAGCAGCCCGCCCCGTCCTGCCAAAAACATTCAGTACTTC,CASSPPRPAKNIQYF,TRBJ2-4,TRBV5-6,few,.
TGTGCCATCAGTGAACACTATGGCTACACCTTC,CAISEHYGYTF,TRBJ1-2,TRBV10-3,many,.
TGCGCCAGCAGCCAAGCTCCCGAGATCATCTACAATGAGCAGTTCTTC,CASSQAPEIIYNEQFF,TRBJ2-1,TRBV4-1,.,.
TGTGCCAGCAGTTTATGGGAGGGGGCGAGTGGCTACACCTTC,CASSLWEGASGYTF,TRBJ1-2,TRBV27,few,TRBD1
TGCAGTGCTAGAGCCCCATCGGACAGGGTTAATGAGCAGTTCTTC,CSARAPSDRVNEQFF,TRBJ2-1,TRBV20-1,.,TRBD1
TGTGCCAGCACCCCCGGGGGGGTCCAAGAGACCCAGTACTTC,CASTPGGVQETQYF,TRBJ2-5,TRBV28,many,TRBD2
TGTGCCAGCAGTTTAGATGGGAGCTTTAGCTACACCTTC,CASSLDGSFSYTF,TRBJ1-2,TRBV12-3/TRBV12-4,.,.
TGTGCCAGCAGCCAAAACCAGGGATACTCCTACGAGCAGTACTTC,CASSQNQGYSYEQYF,TRBJ2-7,TRBV7-9,many,.
TGCAGCGCGGGACTAGCGGTTTTGGGGGGTGAGCAGTTCTTC,CSAGLAVLGGEQFF,TRBJ2-1,TRBV29-1,many,TRBD2
TGCAGTGCCGACCACAGGGTTTCAACTAATGAAAAACTGTTTTTT,CSADHRVSTNEKLFF,TRBJ1-4,TRBV20-1,many,.
TGCAGTGCCACTCCGGGACTAGCGGGAGGGCCTAGAAAATATGAGCAGTTCTTC,CSATPGLAGGPRKYEQFF,TRBJ2-1,TRBV20-1,.,TRBD2
TGTGCCAGCAGCGCGGGGAAATCCTACGAGCAGTACTTC,CASSAGKSYEQYF,TRBJ2-7,TRBV9,.,.
TGTGCCAGCAGCCCTAAGACGCAACTAGCGGGTATCTCTGGGGCCAACGTCCTGACTTTC,CASSPKTQLAGISGANVLTF,TRBJ2-6,TRBV7-9,.,TRBD2
TGTGCCACCCGCAGGGATAGCGGGAGCGATGAGCAGTTCTTC,CATRRDSGSDEQFF,TRBJ2-1,TRBV15,few,TRBD2
TGTGCCATCAGTGAGTCGAAAACCGGGACAGGGTACACTGAAGCTTTCTTT,CAISESKTGTGYTEAFF,TRBJ1-1,TRBV10-3,few,TRBD1
TGCAGTGCTCCAAGCGGGAGCTCCTACAATGAGCAGTTCTTC,CSAPSGSSYNEQFF,TRBJ2-1,TRBV20-1,many,TRBD2
TGTGCCAGCAGCCCGGCGCGGACAGAGAATGAAGCTTTCTTT,CASSPARTENEAFF,TRBJ1-1,TRBV7-2,few,.
TGCGCCACCTCTAGCGGGGGGCGTAACGAGCAGTACTTC,CATSSGGRNEQYF,TRBJ2-7,TRBV4-1,.,TRBD2
TGTGCCAGTAGTATAGCAGGTGGAGGGAGCGACGTAGCCAAAAACATTCAGTACTTC,CASSIAGGGSDVAKNIQYF,TRBJ2-4,TRBV19,many,.
TGTGCCAGCAGTTTATTGCGAGATACGCAGTATTTT,CASSLLRDTQYF,TRBJ2-3,TRBV12-3/TRBV12-4,.,.
TGTGCCAGCAGCTTAAGCTTAAGGGCCGAAGCTTTCTTT,CASSLSLRAEAFF,TRBJ1-1,TRBV7-2,many,.
TGTGCCAGCAGCCGGGGGACCAATTACAATGAGCAGTTCTTC,CASSRGTNYNEQFF,TRBJ2-1,TRBV5-6,few,.
TGCAGTGCTATATACCGCTCCTACAATGAGCAGTTCTTC,CSAIYRSYNEQFF,TRBJ2-1,TRBV20-1,many,.
TGTGCCAGCAGCTTGGTATCCGCGATAAGCTCCTATAATTCACCCCTCCACTTT,CASSLVSAISSYNSPLHF,TRBJ1-6,TRBV5-5,.,.
TGTGCCATCGCCTCTCCGGGAGGCCCCTACAATGAGCAGTTCTTC,CAIASPGGPYNEQFF,TRBJ2-1,TRBV6-1,.,TRBD2
TGTGCCAGCAGCTACACCTCCGATAGCCTAGGTGAGCAGTACTTC,CASSYTSDSLGEQYF,TRBJ2-7,TRBV7-9,.,.
TGTGCCAGCAGTTTAAACGAGCGGGAGGCTCGGGGGGCCGGGGAGCTGTTTTTT,CASSLNEREARGAGELFF,TRBJ2-2,TRBV12-3/TRBV12-4,many,TRBD2
TGCGCCAGCAGCCAAGATTTCACTAGCCCTCACAATGAGCAGTTCTTC,CASSQDFTSPHNEQFF,TRBJ2-1,TRBV4-1,.,.
TGTGCCAGCAGCAAGGCGGAGGGCACTGAAGCTTTCTTT,CASSKAEGTEAFF,TRBJ1-1,TRBV21-1,.,.
TGTGCCAGCAGTGGTGAAGCGAGGGAGCAGTTCTTC,CASSGEAREQFF,TRBJ2-1,TRBV2,.,.
TGTGCCAGCAGCTTAGGTCTCCGGGGTGGTGAGCAGTTCTTC,CASSLGLRGGEQFF,TRBJ2-1,TRBV11-2,many,.
TGTGCCAGCAGCTCTCGGACAGGTTCCTACAATGAGCAGTTCTTC,CASSSRTGSYNEQFF,TRBJ2-1,TRBV7-9,few,TRBD1
TGTGCCAGCAGCTCTATACTACAGGGTAGTTATGGCTACACCTTC,CASSSILQGSYGYTF,TRBJ1-2,TRBV11-2,.,.
TGTGCCAGCAGTTTGAGCAGGGTCGGCGAGCAGTACTTC,CASSLSRVGEQYF,TRBJ2-7,TRBV28,.,.
TGTGCCAGCAGCCGGGCCAGCGGAAATGAGCAGTTCTTC,CASSRASGNEQFF,TRBJ2-1,TRBV3-1,many,.
TGCAGCGCCGGACAGGGTGGGACCTACGAGCAGTACTTC,CSAGQGGTYEQYF,TRBJ2-7,TRBV29-1,many,TRBD1
TGTGCCAGCAGCCAAGACGGCGGGAGGGCCCACGAGCAGTACTTC,CASSQDGGRAHEQYF,TRBJ2-7,TRBV3-1,many,TRBD2
TGTGCCAGCTCACCAGACCTGAACACTGAAGCTTTCTTT,CASSPDLNTEAFF,TRBJ1-1,TRBV18,few,.
TGTGCCAGCAGAGGACAGGGGTTATCCCCCGGGGAGCTGTTTTTT,CASRGQGLSPGELFF,TRBJ2-2,TRBV2,.,TRBD1